This entry lists 11 T cell receptor beta chains sequenced from one sample in a study of PD-L1 blockade in urothelial cancer. Noted time point: pretreatment peripheral blood. Repertoires were generated with immunoSEQ multiplex PCR, while TCRdb's copy carries only in-frame clones and drops some. The sample has 65,000 to 80,000 clones; roughly 90% are singletons. Specimen: PBMCs, collected around atezolizumab (anti-PD-L1) treatment. These receptors were collected from a man between 65 and 85 years old with urothelial cancer.

This clone was observed a few times. CDR3 protein: CASSTQGQGLGETQYF. DNA of the CDR3: TGCGCCAGCAGCACACAGGGACAGGGGTTAGGAGAGACCCAGTACTTC. The chain joins TRBV5-1 to TRBJ2-5; TRBD1 aligns across 10 bases. CDR1 and CDR2 (germline): SGHRS, YFSETQ. V shed 4 bases, J shed 4 bases, and the junction held 10 bases outside the gene matches. CDR3 length: 16 amino acids. The whole variable domain, filled in from reference TRBV5-1 and TRBJ2-5, reads KAGVTQTPRYLIKTRGQQVTLSCSPISGHRSVSWYQQTPGQGLQFLFEYFSETQRNKGNFPGRFSGRQFSNSRSEMNVSTLELGDSALYLCASSTQGQGLGETQYFGPGTRLLVL.

The rearrangement links TRBV6-1 to TRBJ1-5; no clear D. Germline CDR1 MNHNS, CDR2 SASEGT. CDR3 size: 13 residues. Trimming left V 6 bases short and J 0 bases short, with 6 bases between. The CDR3, as DNA: TGTGCCAGCAGAAGACTTAGCAATCAGCCCCAGCATTTT. This codes for CASRRLSNQPQHF.

The chain recombines TRBV7-9 with TRBJ2-3; no definite D call. CDR1 SEHNR and CDR2 FQNEAQ come from the germline V gene (reference sequence). With 5 bases removed from V and 5 bases from J, the gap between germline ends came to 11 bases. This CDR3 spans 13 amino acids. The CDR3 coding sequence is TGTGCCAGCAGCGCGGCCACCTTAGATACGCAGTATTTT. It translates to CASSAATLDTQYF.

This clone was found once. This chain joins TRBV29-1 and TRBJ2-5, with 8 bases aligning to TRBD2. The CDR3 extends over 16 amino acids. The junction had 13 bases not matched to a gene; V was cut back by 3 bases and J by 4 bases. In germline, CDR1 is SQVTM, CDR2 ANQGSEA. The CDR3, as DNA: TGCAGCGTTGATTGGCCTAGCGGGCCCCGCAGAGAGACCCAGTACTTC. Amino acids: CSVDWPSGPRRETQYF.

This chain uses TRBV27 with TRBJ2-1, with 7 bases identical to TRBD1. After removal of 1 base from V and 10 bases from J, the junction contained 19 bases not matched to a gene. This CDR3 region has 18 residues. Germline assignment: CDR1 MNHEY and CDR2 SMNVEV (reference sequence). This CDR3 reads CASSLWRGRGGGLSEQFF. The CDR3 bases are TGTGCCAGCAGTTTATGGCGCGGAAGAGGGGGCGGGCTAAGCGAGCAGTTCTTC.

The chain carries TRBV7-8 and TRBJ2-3; D is possibly TRBD2 (5 bases). V dropped 3 bases and J dropped 0 bases, with 13 bases sitting between them. The CDR3 has 16 residues. CDR1 and CDR2 (germline): SGHVS, FQNEAQ. Here the CDR3 reads CASSFSSGTSTDTQYF. The CDR3, as DNA: TGTGCCAGCAGCTTTTCGAGCGGAACTAGCACAGATACGCAGTATTTT.

The V call is TRBV10-2, the J call TRBJ1-1; maybe TRBD1 (6 bases). Germline-derived CDR1 and CDR2 are WSHSY and SAAADI. This CDR3 spans 14 amino acids. Trimming shortened V by 7 bases and J by 0 bases, and 12 bases separated the two germline ends. The CDR3 nucleotides read TGCGCCAGCAACCGTGGACAGCTGAACACTGAAGCTTTCTTT. This codes for CASNRGQLNTEAFF.

The chain employs TRBV30 and TRBJ2-1; TRBD2 aligns across 12 bases. With 4 bases clipped from V and 1 base from J, the junction kept 17 bases outside the gene matches. The germline V gene encodes CDR1 GTSNPN and CDR2 SVGIG (reference sequence). The CDR3 covers 20 residues. The CDR3 DNA reads as TGTGCCTGGACCACTTGGACTAGCGGGATACGGTGGGAATCCTACAATGAGCAGTTCTTC. Amino acids: CAWTTWTSGIRWESYNEQFF. The full variable domain, rest sourced from reference TRBV30 and TRBJ2-1, is SQTIHQWPATLVQPVGSPLSLECTVEGTSNPNLYWYRQAAGRGLQLLFYSVGIGQISSEVPQNLSASRPQDRQFILSSKKLLLSDSGFYLCAWTTWTSGIRWESYNEQFFGPGTRLTVL.

The V and J genes are TRBV5-1 and TRBJ2-1; no clear D. Trimming pared 2 bases from V and 3 bases from J, leaving 6 bases between. CDR1 SGHRS and CDR2 YFSETQ come from the germline V gene. The CDR3 consists of 13 residues. This CDR3 is CASSLASYNEQFF. The CDR3 coding sequence is TGCGCCAGCAGCTTAGCTAGCTACAATGAGCAGTTCTTC.

This clone was seen just once. The chain is built from TRBV30 and TRBJ2-1; 11 bases line up with TRBD2. Trimming at V came to 0 bases and at J to 0 bases, leaving 13 bases not matched to a gene. Germline values: CDR1 GTSNPN, CDR2 SVGIG (reference sequence). The CDR3 spans 20 residues. CDR3 sequence: CAWSVFGLAGGLSSYNEQFF. CDR3 sequence (DNA): TGTGCCTGGAGTGTATTTGGGCTAGCGGGAGGACTTAGCTCCTACAATGAGCAGTTCTTC.

The chain uses TRBV5-1 and TRBJ2-3; the match to TRBD2 covers 8 bases. V trimming: 3 bases; J trimming: 6 bases; junction bases outside the gene matches: 9. The germline gives CDR1 SGHRS, CDR2 YFSETQ. The CDR3 is 15 residues long. CDR3: CASSSAGAGMDTQYF. DNA of the CDR3: TGCGCCAGCAGCTCAGCGGGGGCGGGAATGGATACGCAGTATTTT.